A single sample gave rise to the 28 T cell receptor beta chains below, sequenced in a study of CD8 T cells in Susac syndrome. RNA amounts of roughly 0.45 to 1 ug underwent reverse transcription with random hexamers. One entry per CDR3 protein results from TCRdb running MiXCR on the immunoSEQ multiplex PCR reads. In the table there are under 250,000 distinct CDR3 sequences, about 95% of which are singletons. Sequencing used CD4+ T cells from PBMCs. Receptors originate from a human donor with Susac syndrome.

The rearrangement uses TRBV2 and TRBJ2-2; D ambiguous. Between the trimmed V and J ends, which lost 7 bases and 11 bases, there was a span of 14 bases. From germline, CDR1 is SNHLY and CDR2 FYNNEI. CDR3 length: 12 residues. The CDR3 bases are TGTGCCAGCATAAGCCCAGCGCGTGAGCTGTTTTTT. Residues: CASISPARELFF. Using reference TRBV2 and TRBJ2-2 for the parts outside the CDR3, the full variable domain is EPEVTQTPSHQVTQMGQEVILRCVPISNHLYFYWYRQILGQKVEFLVSFYNNEISEKSEIFDDQFSVERPDGSNFTLKIRSTKLEDSAMYFCASISPARELFFGEGSRLTVL.

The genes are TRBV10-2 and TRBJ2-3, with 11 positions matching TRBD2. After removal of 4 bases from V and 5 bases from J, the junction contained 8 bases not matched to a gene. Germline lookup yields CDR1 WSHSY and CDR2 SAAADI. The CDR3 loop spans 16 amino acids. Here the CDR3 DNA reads TGCGCCAGCAGTGCTCTTAGCGGGGGGGCCTTAGATACGCAGTATTTT. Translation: CASSALSGGALDTQYF.

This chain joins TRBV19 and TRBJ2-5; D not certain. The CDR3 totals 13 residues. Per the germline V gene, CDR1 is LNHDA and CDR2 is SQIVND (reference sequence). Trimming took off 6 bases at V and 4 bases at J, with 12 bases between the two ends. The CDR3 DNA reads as TGTGCCAGTAGGACCCTCGGTGGAGAGACCCAGTACTTC. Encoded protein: CASRTLGGETQYF. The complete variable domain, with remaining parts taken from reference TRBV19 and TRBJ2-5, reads DGGITQSPKYLFRKEGQNVTLSCEQNLNHDAMYWYRQDPGQGLRLIYYSQIVNDFQKGDIAEGYSVSREKKESFPLTVTSAQKNPTAFYLCASRTLGGETQYFGPGTRLLVL.

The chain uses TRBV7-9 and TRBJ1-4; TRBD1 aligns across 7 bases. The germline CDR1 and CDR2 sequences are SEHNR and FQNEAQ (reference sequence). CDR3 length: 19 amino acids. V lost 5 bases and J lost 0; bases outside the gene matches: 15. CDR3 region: CASSAPKLGTAATNEKLFF. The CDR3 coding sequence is TGTGCCAGCAGCGCACCAAAGCTAGGGACAGCCGCAACTAATGAAAAACTGTTTTTT.

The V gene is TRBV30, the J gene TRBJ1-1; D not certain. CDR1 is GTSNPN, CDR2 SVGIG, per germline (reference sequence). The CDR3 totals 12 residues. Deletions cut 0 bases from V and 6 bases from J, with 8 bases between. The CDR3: CAWSVRPSEAFF. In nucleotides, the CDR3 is TGTGCCTGGAGTGTACGGCCCTCTGAAGCTTTCTTT.

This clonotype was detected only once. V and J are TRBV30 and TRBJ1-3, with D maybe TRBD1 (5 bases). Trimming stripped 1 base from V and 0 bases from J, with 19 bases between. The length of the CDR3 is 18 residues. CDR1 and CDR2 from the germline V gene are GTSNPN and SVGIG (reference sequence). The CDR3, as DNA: TGTGCCTGGAGTGGAACCCTAGACAGTCCCCTCTCTGGAAACACCATATATTTT. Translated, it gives CAWSGTLDSPLSGNTIYF.

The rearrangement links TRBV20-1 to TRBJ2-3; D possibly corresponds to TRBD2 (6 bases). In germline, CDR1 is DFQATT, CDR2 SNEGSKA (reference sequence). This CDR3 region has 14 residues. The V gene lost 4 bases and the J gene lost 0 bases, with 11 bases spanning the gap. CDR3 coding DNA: TGCAGTGCTAACCCCCTAGCGAGCACAGATACGCAGTATTTT. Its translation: CSANPLASTDTQYF.

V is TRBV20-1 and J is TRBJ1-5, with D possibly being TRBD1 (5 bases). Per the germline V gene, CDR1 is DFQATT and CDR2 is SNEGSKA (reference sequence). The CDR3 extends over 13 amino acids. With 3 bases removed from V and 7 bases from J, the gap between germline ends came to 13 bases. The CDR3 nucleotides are TGCAGTGCTAGTAAGGGGAGGAGCCAGCCCCAGCATTTT. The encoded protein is CSASKGRSQPQHF.

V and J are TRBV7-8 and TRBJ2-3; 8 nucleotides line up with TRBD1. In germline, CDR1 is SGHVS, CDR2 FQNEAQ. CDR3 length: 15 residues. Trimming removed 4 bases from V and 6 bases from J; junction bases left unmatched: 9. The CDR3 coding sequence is TGTGCCAGCAGCTCCGGACAGGGTAGGGGCGATACGCAGTATTTT. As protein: CASSSGQGRGDTQYF.

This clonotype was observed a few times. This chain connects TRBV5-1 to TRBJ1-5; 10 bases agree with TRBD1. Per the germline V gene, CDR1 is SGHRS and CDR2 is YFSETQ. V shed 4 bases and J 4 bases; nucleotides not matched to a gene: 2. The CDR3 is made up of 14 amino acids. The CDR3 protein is CASSQGQGNQPQHF. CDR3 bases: TGCGCCAGCAGCCAGGGACAGGGGAATCAGCCCCAGCATTTT.

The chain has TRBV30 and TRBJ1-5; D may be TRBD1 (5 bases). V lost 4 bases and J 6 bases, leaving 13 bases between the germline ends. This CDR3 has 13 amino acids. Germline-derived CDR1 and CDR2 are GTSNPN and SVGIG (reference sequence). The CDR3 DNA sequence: TGTGCCTGGACCGTGGGGGTAGGTCAGCCCCAGCATTTT. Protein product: CAWTVGVGQPQHF.

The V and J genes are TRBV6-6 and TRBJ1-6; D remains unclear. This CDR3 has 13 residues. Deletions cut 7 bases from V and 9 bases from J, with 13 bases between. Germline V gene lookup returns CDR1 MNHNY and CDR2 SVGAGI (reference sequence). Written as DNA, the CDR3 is TGTGCCAGCAAACCCGGAGAGATTTCACCCCTCCACTTT. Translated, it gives CASKPGEISPLHF.

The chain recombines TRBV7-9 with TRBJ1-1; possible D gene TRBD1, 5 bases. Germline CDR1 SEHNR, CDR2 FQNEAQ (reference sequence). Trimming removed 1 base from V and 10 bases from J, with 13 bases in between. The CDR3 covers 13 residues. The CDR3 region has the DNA TGTGCCAGCAGCTTAGATCAGGGTGGGGGAGCTTTCTTT. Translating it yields CASSLDQGGGAFF.

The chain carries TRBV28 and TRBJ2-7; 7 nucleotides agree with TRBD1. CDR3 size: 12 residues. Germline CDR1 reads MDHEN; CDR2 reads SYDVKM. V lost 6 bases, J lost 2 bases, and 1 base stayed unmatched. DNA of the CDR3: TGTGCCAGCAGAACAGGGGCCTACGAGCAGTACTTC. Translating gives CASRTGAYEQYF.

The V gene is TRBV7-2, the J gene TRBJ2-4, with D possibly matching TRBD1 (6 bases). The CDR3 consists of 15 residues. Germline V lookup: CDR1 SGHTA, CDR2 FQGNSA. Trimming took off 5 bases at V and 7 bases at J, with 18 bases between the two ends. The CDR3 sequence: CASSASGWGQNIQYF. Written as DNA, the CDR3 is TGTGCCAGCAGCGCATCCGGTTGGGGGCAGAACATTCAGTACTTC. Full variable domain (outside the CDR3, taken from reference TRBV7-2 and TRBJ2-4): GAGVSQSPSNKVTEKGKDVELRCDPISGHTALYWYRQSLGQGLEFLIYFQGNSAPDKSGLPSDRFSAERTGGSVSTLTIQRTQQEDSAVYLCASSASGWGQNIQYFGAGTRLSVL.

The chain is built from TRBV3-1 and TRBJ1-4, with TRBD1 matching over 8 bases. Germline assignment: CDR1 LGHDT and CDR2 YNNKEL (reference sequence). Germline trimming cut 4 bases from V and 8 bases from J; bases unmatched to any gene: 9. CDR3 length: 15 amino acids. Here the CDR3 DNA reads TGTGCCAGCAGCCCCGGGACAGGCCTCAGCGAAAAACTGTTTTTT. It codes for CASSPGTGLSEKLFF.

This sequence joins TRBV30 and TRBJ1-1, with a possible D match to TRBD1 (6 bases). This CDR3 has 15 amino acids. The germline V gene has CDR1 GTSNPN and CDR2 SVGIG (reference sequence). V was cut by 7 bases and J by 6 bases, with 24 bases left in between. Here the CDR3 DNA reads TGTGCCTCGGTGGGGGGGGCGATCGGTGAATCTGAAGCTTTCTTT. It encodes CASVGGAIGESEAFF.

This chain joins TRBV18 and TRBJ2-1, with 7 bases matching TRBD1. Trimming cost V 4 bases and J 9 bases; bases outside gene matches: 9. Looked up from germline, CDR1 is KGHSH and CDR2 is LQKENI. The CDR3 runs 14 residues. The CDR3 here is CASSRGQEPAEQFF. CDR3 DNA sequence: TGTGCCAGCTCACGAGGACAGGAGCCGGCTGAGCAGTTCTTC.

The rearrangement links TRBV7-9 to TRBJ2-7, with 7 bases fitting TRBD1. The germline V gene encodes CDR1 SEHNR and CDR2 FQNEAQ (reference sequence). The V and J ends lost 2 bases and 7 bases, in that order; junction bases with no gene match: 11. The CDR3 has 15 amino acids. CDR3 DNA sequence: TGTGCCAGCAGCTTAAATTCCCTCCCACAGGGGGAGCAGTACTTC. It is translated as CASSLNSLPQGEQYF.

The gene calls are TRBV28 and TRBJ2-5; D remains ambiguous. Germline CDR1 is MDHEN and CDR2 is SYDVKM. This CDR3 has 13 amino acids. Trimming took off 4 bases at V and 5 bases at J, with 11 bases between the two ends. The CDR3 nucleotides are TGTGCCAGCAGTTCCGTCCAGGACGAGACCCAGTACTTC. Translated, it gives CASSSVQDETQYF.

The DNA of the CDR3 is TGTGCCAGCACCCCTCTACAGGGCGCTGGGGCCAACGTCCTGACTTTC. Protein product: CASTPLQGAGANVLTF. This chain joins TRBV6-1 and TRBJ2-6; maybe TRBD1 (6 bases). The CDR3 length is 16 residues. V was trimmed by 7 bases and J by 2 bases, leaving 15 bases between them. The germline CDR1 and CDR2 sequences are MNHNS and SASEGT.

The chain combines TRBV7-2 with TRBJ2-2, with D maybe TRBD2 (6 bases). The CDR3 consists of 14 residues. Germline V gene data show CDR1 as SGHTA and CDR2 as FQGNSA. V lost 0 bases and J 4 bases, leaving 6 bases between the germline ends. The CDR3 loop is CASSLAGGTGELFF. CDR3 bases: TGTGCCAGCAGCTTAGCGGGGGGCACCGGGGAGCTGTTTTTT.

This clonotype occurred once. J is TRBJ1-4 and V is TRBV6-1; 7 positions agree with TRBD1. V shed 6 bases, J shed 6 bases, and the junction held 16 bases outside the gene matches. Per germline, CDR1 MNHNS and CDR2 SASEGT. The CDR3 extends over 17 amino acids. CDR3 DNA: TGTGCCAGCAGCTTTTGGACAGGATGGGGGAATGATGAAAAACTGTTTTTT. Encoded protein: CASSFWTGWGNDEKLFF.

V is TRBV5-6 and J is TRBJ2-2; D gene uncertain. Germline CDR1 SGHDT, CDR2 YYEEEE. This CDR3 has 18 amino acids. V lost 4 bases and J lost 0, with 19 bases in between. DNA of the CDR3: TGTGCCAGCAGCCCGGAAGGCAGGCGCAACACGAACACCGGGGAGCTGTTTTTT. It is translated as CASSPEGRRNTNTGELFF.

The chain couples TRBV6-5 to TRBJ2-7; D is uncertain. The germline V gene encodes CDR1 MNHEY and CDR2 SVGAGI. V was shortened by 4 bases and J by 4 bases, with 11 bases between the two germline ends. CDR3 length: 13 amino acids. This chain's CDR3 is CASSSSTEYEQYF. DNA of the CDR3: TGTGCCAGCAGTTCCTCGACGGAGTACGAGCAGTACTTC.

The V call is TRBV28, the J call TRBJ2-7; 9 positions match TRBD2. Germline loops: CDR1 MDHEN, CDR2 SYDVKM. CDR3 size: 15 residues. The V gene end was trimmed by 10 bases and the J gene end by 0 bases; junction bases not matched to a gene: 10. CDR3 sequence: CAITRGGGGSYEQYF. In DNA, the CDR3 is TGTGCCATAACGAGAGGCGGGGGGGGCTCCTACGAGCAGTACTTC.

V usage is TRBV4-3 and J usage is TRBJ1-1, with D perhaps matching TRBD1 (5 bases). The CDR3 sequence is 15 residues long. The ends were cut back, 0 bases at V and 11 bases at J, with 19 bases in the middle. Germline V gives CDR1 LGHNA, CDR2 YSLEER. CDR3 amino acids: CASSQDRAATASAFF. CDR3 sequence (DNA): TGCGCCAGCAGCCAAGATAGGGCGGCGACAGCGAGTGCTTTCTTT.

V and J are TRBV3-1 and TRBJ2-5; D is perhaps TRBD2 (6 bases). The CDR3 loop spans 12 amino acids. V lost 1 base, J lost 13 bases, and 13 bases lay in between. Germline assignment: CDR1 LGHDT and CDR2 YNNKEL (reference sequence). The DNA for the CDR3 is TGTGCCAGCAGCCAAGTCAAGGAGGGTCGGTACTTC. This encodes CASSQVKEGRYF.